This entry lists 20 T cell receptor beta chains sequenced from one sample in a study of shared clonotypes between healthy human individuals. CD45RO negativity and positive selection for CCR7 defined naive CD8 cells, a population that excluded terminally differentiated effector memory CD45RA+ cells. Libraries were prepared by immunoSEQ multiplex PCR; TCRdb keeps only in-frame clonotypes and omits some of them. The sample lists hundreds of thousands of clones, about 95% occurring once. Source material: naive CD8+ T cells sorted from blood. Receptors originate from a woman in her 30s in good health.

This clone came up a few times. At the DNA level, this CDR3 is encoded by other sequences in the same sample as well. This rearrangement joins TRBV27 to TRBJ1-2; D possibly corresponds to TRBD1 (5 bases). V lost 2 bases and J lost 6, with 7 bases in between. The germline CDR1 and CDR2 sequences are MNHEY and SMNVEV (reference sequence). The CDR3 has 12 residues. The CDR3 DNA is TGTGCCAGCAGTTTAGGAGGGGATGGCTACACCTTC. As protein: CASSLGGDGYTF.

This clone was detected a few times. CDR3 in DNA: TGTGCCAGCAGTGGGATCTACGAGCAGTACTTC. Amino acids: CASSGIYEQYF. The rearrangement links TRBV6-1 to TRBJ2-7; D is uncertain. V was trimmed by 4 bases and J by 3 bases, leaving 4 bases between them. This CDR3 region has 11 residues. Germline CDR1 is MNHNS and CDR2 is SASEGT.

The rearrangement uses TRBV11-1 and TRBJ2-2; 12 nucleotides match TRBD1. This CDR3 comprises 12 residues. V dropped 3 bases and J dropped 16; count of bases not matched to a gene: 3. Germline V gene sequence: CDR1 SGHAT, CDR2 FQDESV (reference sequence). The CDR3 region has the DNA TGTGCCAGCAGCTTCGGGACAGGGGGCGAGTTTTTT. Amino acids: CASSFGTGGEFF.

V gene TRBV27 combines with J gene TRBJ2-2, with D uncertain. Germline V gene sequence: CDR1 MNHEY, CDR2 SMNVEV (reference sequence). CDR3 length: 13 amino acids. V was trimmed by 8 bases and J by 5 bases, leaving 12 bases between them. The CDR3 loop is CASGTLTTGELFF. The CDR3 nucleotides are TGTGCCAGCGGCACCCTAACTACCGGGGAGCTGTTTTTT.

The chain uses TRBV5-6 and TRBJ1-2; 11 positions match TRBD1. Germline CDR1 and CDR2: SGHDT and YYEEEE. The CDR3 extends over 17 amino acids. After removal of 4 bases from V and 3 bases from J, the junction contained 11 bases not matched to a gene. The CDR3 DNA reads TGTGCCAGCAGCCCCTCGGTAGGACAGGGGGCCTACTATGGCTACACCTTC. Translation gives CASSPSVGQGAYYGYTF.

The chain carries TRBV7-9 and TRBJ2-1, with D unclear. The CDR3 sequence is 10 residues long. Trimming pared 5 bases from V and 8 bases from J, leaving 4 bases between. Germline CDR1 is SEHNR and CDR2 is FQNEAQ (reference sequence). The CDR3 DNA reads TGTGCCAGCAGCGGCCATGAGCAGTTCTTC. This gives the protein CASSGHEQFF.

This clone was observed a few times. The chain couples TRBV7-9 to TRBJ2-1; D is unclear. Germline V CDR1 and CDR2: SEHNR, FQNEAQ (reference sequence). V dropped 5 bases and J dropped 5 bases, with 10 bases sitting between them. The CDR3 runs to 13 residues. Written as DNA, the CDR3 is TGTGCCAGCAGCCCGGACGGAGACAATGAGCAGTTCTTC. This gives the protein CASSPDGDNEQFF.

The V gene is TRBV19, the J gene TRBJ2-3; D not certain. The CDR3 is 13 residues long. Per germline, CDR1 LNHDA and CDR2 SQIVND (reference sequence). Trimming removed 3 bases from V and 4 bases from J, with 8 bases in between. CDR3 in amino acids: CASSIWVSDTQYF. In nucleotides, the CDR3 is TGTGCCAGTAGTATTTGGGTTTCAGATACGCAGTATTTT.

CDR3 DNA sequence: TGTGCCAGCACCCGACAGTCGTACACAGATACGCAGTATTTT. Its protein product is CASTRQSYTDTQYF. The J gene is TRBJ2-3, the V gene TRBV28, with D perhaps matching TRBD1 (5 bases). The CDR3 totals 14 residues. V was cut by 7 bases and J by 2 bases, with 13 bases left in between. CDR1 is MDHEN and CDR2 is SYDVKM in the germline V gene.

J is TRBJ2-6 and V is TRBV28; 7 nucleotides align to TRBD1. Germline trimming cut 3 bases from V and 0 bases from J; bases unmatched to any gene: 2. The CDR3 spans 16 residues. Germline V gives CDR1 MDHEN, CDR2 SYDVKM. The CDR3 DNA reads as TGTGCCAGCAGTTTCGAGGGGGCCTCTGGGGCCAACGTCCTGACTTTC. Amino acids: CASSFEGASGANVLTF.

The chain combines TRBV27 with TRBJ2-2, with a tentative D call TRBD2 (5 bases). CDR1 is MNHEY, CDR2 SMNVEV, per germline (reference sequence). The ends were cut back, 5 bases at V and 2 bases at J, with 9 bases in the middle. CDR3 length equals 14 residues. The CDR3 region is CASSTGFNTGELFF. In DNA form, the CDR3 reads TGTGCCAGCAGTACGGGATTCAACACCGGGGAGCTGTTTTTT.

This rearrangement joins TRBV6-1 to TRBJ2-5; 10 bases match TRBD2. The CDR3 is 15 amino acids. V lost 1 base and J lost 4; bases outside the gene matches: 3. CDR1 MNHNS and CDR2 SASEGT come from the germline V gene. Here the CDR3 DNA reads TGTGCCAGCAGTGAAGGGGTAGCGGGGGGAGAGACCCAGTACTTC. Amino acid sequence: CASSEGVAGGETQYF.

The chain combines TRBV5-1 with TRBJ1-4; no clear D. Germline V gene sequence: CDR1 SGHRS, CDR2 YFSETQ. The CDR3 runs to 12 residues. V was cut by 1 base and J by 3 bases, with 1 base left in between. This CDR3 reads CASSLSNEKLFF. The CDR3 DNA reads TGCGCCAGCAGCTTGTCTAATGAAAAACTGTTTTTT.

In its sample, this clone was seen once. The chain links TRBV18 to TRBJ1-1; 7 bases align to TRBD1. V shed 0 bases and J 2 bases; nucleotides not matched to a gene: 9. The CDR3 covers 17 residues. CDR1 KGHSH and CDR2 LQKENI come from the germline V gene. CDR3 in DNA: TGTGCCAGCTCACCACCAAAAGGGACAGATATAAACACTGAAGCTTTCTTT. Translating gives CASSPPKGTDINTEAFF.

The V call is TRBV15, the J call TRBJ2-3; possibly TRBD2 for D (5 bases). CDR3 length equals 15 residues. Germline V CDR1 and CDR2: LNHNV, YYDKDF (reference sequence). V lost 2 bases and J lost 6, with 15 bases in between. The CDR3 spells CATSRSLSEGDTQYF. The CDR3 nucleotides read TGTGCCACCAGCAGATCGCTTAGCGAAGGGGATACGCAGTATTTT.

The J gene is TRBJ2-3, the V gene TRBV27, with no clear D. CDR1 and CDR2 (germline): MNHEY, SMNVEV (reference sequence). V was pared by 4 bases and J by 8 bases, with 10 bases between. The CDR3 sequence is 12 residues long. The CDR3 nucleotides are TGTGCCAGCAGTTCCTCCCCGGGTACGCAGTATTTT. Amino acid sequence: CASSSSPGTQYF.

The J gene is TRBJ2-7, the V gene TRBV27, with D possibly being TRBD2 (6 bases). V was clipped by 8 bases and J by 0 bases, with 17 bases between them. CDR1 MNHEY and CDR2 SMNVEV come from the germline V gene (reference sequence). The CDR3 has 15 amino acids. CDR3 sequence reads: CASGPMAGSSYEQYF. Written as DNA, the CDR3 is TGTGCCAGCGGGCCGATGGCGGGGAGCTCCTACGAGCAGTACTTC.

The gene calls are TRBV29-1 and TRBJ2-1; D perhaps matches TRBD1 (6 bases). V lost 7 bases to trimming and J lost 3 bases, with 16 bases between them. The CDR3 is 14 amino acids. Germline V CDR1 and CDR2: SQVTM, ANQGSEA. In nucleotides, the CDR3 is TGCAGCGGGCTGGGGCAGGGGCTCTACAATGAGCAGTTCTTC. Amino acid sequence: CSGLGQGLYNEQFF.

The chain joins TRBV27 to TRBJ2-7; TRBD1 matches at 7 bases. The junction had 11 bases not matched to a gene; V was cut back by 7 bases and J by 2 bases. CDR3 length: 15 residues. Germline V gives CDR1 MNHEY, CDR2 SMNVEV (reference sequence). The CDR3 loop reads CASNDRDSYPYEQYF. Written as DNA, the CDR3 is TGTGCCAGCAACGACCGGGACAGTTACCCCTACGAGCAGTACTTC.

The V and J genes are TRBV27 and TRBJ2-2; D may be TRBD2 (5 bases). The V gene's germline CDR1 is MNHEY and CDR2 SMNVEV (reference sequence). CDR3 size: 13 residues. Trimming took 6 bases from V and 6 from J, leaving 11 bases between them. CDR3 loop: CASRLGSAGELFF. The CDR3 nucleotides are TGTGCCAGCAGACTAGGTTCGGCCGGGGAGCTGTTTTTT.